This T cell receptor beta chain was identified in a study of shared clonotypes between healthy human individuals. As for the study in general: Serving as donors were two women and a few men, whose ages spanned 18 to 49.

Approximately 98 million PBMCs went into genomic DNA for unsorted samples. Data came from immunoSEQ multiplex PCR; TCRdb stores just in-frame clones and leaves some out. The table lists roughly 500,000 clones, 60% to 85% of them singletons. Germline V gene lookup returns CDR1 SEHNR and CDR2 FQNEAQ (reference sequence). This CDR3 comprises 15 residues. V was shortened by 1 base and J by 8 bases, with 17 bases between the two germline ends. The sequenced sample was PBMCs. The receptor comes from a woman aged 40 to 50 in good health. Some clones in this sample may be carry-over from other donors' samples. The V call is TRBV7-9, the J call TRBJ1-2; D is possibly TRBD1 (6 bases). CDR3 loop: CASSLVMGTSYGYTF. In nucleotides, the CDR3 is TGTGCCAGCAGCTTAGTTATGGGGACATCGTACGGCTACACCTTC.